This T cell receptor beta chain was found in a study of cytomegalovirus exposure and HLA in healthy donors (dated by TCRdb to 2016 to 2017). Background on the whole study: According to an earlier analysis of 550 to 700 of the donors, about 190 million T cells yielded some 110 million unique TCR beta sequences and more than 250 Gb of sequence data. About 280 gigabases of sequencing data and around 80 million unique TCR sequences made up an early release that covered roughly 670 HLA-typed donors. Of the 350 to 450 genotyped donors, approximately 83% fell in the genetic ancestry cluster associated with self-reported Caucasian donors. The study was designed to test whether signatures of past pathogen exposure could be identified by cataloging public T cell receptors. The study profiled the T cell repertoires of about 720 subjects by immunosequencing and related them to cytomegalovirus serostatus. In addition to the first cohort of 666 subjects, a separate validation cohort of some 120 different subjects was used. High-throughput TCR immunosequencing, statistical association of individual TCRs with disease status, and machine learning were combined to predict cytomegalovirus infection status. A later analysis re-analyzed previously published TCR beta repertoires from several hundred donors and added high-resolution HLA genotyping to study TCR occurrence patterns. Rather than drawing on any new phenotypic data, the later analysis identified candidate immune exposures from TCR beta sequences and the way those sequences occurred across donors. In an earlier analysis of a few hundred of the donors, high-throughput TCR beta sequencing was used to judge whether each TCR beta V gene segment behaved as functional or pseudogenic. Donor age, sex, ethnicity and CMV serostatus were compiled together with the repertoire data. In a later genetic analysis, genome-wide SNP genotypes for about three fifths of the roughly 670 donors were used, and that subset was treated as a discovery cohort. Every repertoire in the discovery cohort had been generated on one and the same sequencing platform. HLA typing covered class I and class II loci at four-digit resolution. The number of donors typed differed by locus, with 629-630 for A, B, C, DRB1 and DQB1, over 500 for DQA1, approximately 570 for DPA1, and around 430 for DPB1. Roughly five DR-DQ haplotypes were handled as single units for association and clustering because linkage in the cohort was strong. On average, roughly 200,000 unique TCR beta nucleotide sequences were sequenced per donor among a few hundred genotyped donors of the cohort, with roughly 18% of those sequences being non-productive.

Receptors were amplified or captured by the immunoSEQ multiplex PCR assay. For the multiplex PCR, a mixture combining 60 forward primers for TCR Vbeta segments and 13 reverse primers for TCR Jbeta segments was used. A multiplex PCR assay on genomic DNA amplified the CDR3 region of rearranged TCR beta genes. The amplified TCR beta libraries were sequenced on the Illumina HiSeq System as 87-base-pair reads. The study's processing was this. A later analysis counted tens of millions of unique TCR beta chains across the 500 to 850 repertoires, and some 11 million of these chains were shared by at least two donors. Raw reads were error-corrected and collapsed into unique sequences with a nearest-neighbor algorithm that merged closely related sequences to remove PCR and sequencing errors. V, D and J gene segments were assigned by aligning CDR3 sequences to IMGT reference sequences. For a sequence to be retained, at least a six-nucleotide match to both a V gene segment and a J gene segment was required. Rearrangements were called productive when the CDR3 lacked stop codons and stayed in frame with V and J; all others were non-productive. CDR3 was defined by IMGT convention, running from the second conserved V-encoded cysteine to the conserved J-encoded phenylalanine. The earlier analysis of about 620 of the donors excluded sequences that lacked an unambiguous match to a single V gene segment. In an earlier analysis of 587 of the donors, V segments were called functional above 56.7% productive rearrangements and were called segregating when the between-donor standard deviation exceeded 5%. To diagnose cytomegalovirus status from the catalog of TCR beta chain sequences, a statistical classification framework was built. In a later analysis, TCR nucleotide sequences were compared against IMGT/GENE-DB human TR gene sequences so that V and J genes could be assigned. Using the TCRdist pipeline, a later analysis assigned CDR3 sequences along with most-parsimonious VDJ recombination scenarios. In a later analysis, each TCR beta chain was defined by its CDR3 amino acid sequence together with its V-gene family, and reads lacking a unique V-gene family were excluded. In a later analysis, 450 to 600 highly shared, low-generation-probability nucleotide sequences were removed to address suspected cross-contamination and a sequencing artifact. In a later analysis, a clonal expansion index for each public chain was calculated from normalized within-repertoire ranks of inferred template counts. In a later analysis, generation probabilities were computed with a VDJ recombination model fitted to out-of-frame rearrangements, and the resulting probabilities were checked against IGoR. Hypergeometric tests were used in a later analysis to score TCR-TCR, TCR-HLA and TCR-CMV co-occurrence, with a repertoire-size bias correction applied to the TCR pairs. False discovery rates were estimated in a later analysis by permuting HLA or CMV assignments 20 times. In a later analysis, co-occurring TCRs were grouped with DBSCAN, and TCRdist sequence similarity was added when clustering was performed within HLA-allele-positive subsets. Repertoires with fewer than 30,000 or more than 120,000 public chains were left out of co-occurrence clustering, as were about five repertoires with anomalous nucleotide sharing. Entries here come from immuneACCESS through TCRdb and include only in-frame sequences with V and J called. Some clones fail to appear in such tables; in the studies checked, an unresolved V gene covers under half of the shortfall, and the cause of the remainder is unknown. That table gives V, J and clone size, and the DNA gave D and trimming. Recorded for this sample are approximately 150,000 clones; 65% to 80% of them occurred a single time. The leading ten clones occupy 1.5% to 2% of the sample.

The table lists this clone with a few counts. Its cognate antigen has yet to be identified. No quality values exist for individual bases; no much larger clone is one base distant. Study-wide findings and limitations: Sequencing depth was assumed to be roughly uniform across donors in the presence/absence analyses, though that assumption may not hold. A further reported finding was that TCR beta sequences accurately predicted the HLA-A and HLA-B alleles for most subjects in the first cohort. According to a later genetic analysis, donors in an Asian-associated ancestry cluster had fewer N-insertions in productive TCRs than the roughly 660-donor mean. In a later analysis, the rate of TCR association differed among HLA loci, with DRB1 alleles having the most associated TCRs and HLA-C alleles having the fewest. Most TCR sequences were observed very rarely across donors, whereas some public TCRs were present in many individuals. The only immune exposure information available for the cohort was CMV serostatus. The cohort was sequenced for TCR beta chains only, and without alpha or paired-chain data the features that could be detected were limited. Because HLA typing was unavailable for some donors at each locus, only the typed subset was used in association tests. Strong co-occurrence of HLA alleles, especially DR and DQ, made assigning TCR associations to individual alleles difficult. An earlier analysis of approximately 500 of the donors showed that most TCR beta V segments appeared in productive rearrangements either about 87% or about 30% of the time, which broadly matched IMGT annotations. Correlated functional status among segregating V segments might be attributable to linkage disequilibrium, but an unknown experimental factor could not be ruled out. A later analysis found that HLA-associated TCR beta chains were more clonally expanded and had lower generation probabilities than equally common non-associated chains. A cluster of highly shared sequence variants was judged likely to be a technical artifact of the sequencing pipeline. A later analysis found that most CMV-associated TCR beta chains appeared HLA-restricted, with HLA associations seemingly driven largely by CMV exposure. The study gave a list of about 170 TCR beta chains associated with cytomegalovirus. Specific HLA alleles were associated with over 15,000 TCR beta sequences at a false discovery rate of 0.05 in a later analysis. Some IMGT-functional V segments, including TRBV6-2 and TRBV6-3, could not be distinguished by the 87-base-pair reads and were therefore excluded. Because counts were too low, fewer than 20 rarely observed V segments, including chromosome 9 orphons, were excluded from the earlier analysis of 500 to 700 of the donors. In vitro tests confirmed that a few of the cytomegalovirus-associated TCR beta chains recognize cytomegalovirus antigens. The authors suggested that the approach could potentially be extended to other disease states and immunological phenotypes. V-gene and J-gene trimming of TCR beta chains was associated with a missense DCLRE1C variant in a later genetic analysis, and the association was replicated in an independent cohort. A later analysis reported that several top co-occurrence clusters appeared linked to parvovirus B19, influenza, CMV and Epstein-Barr virus. In both the original and validation cohorts, the classifier was reported to diagnose cytomegalovirus status with high specificity and sensitivity.

From V the trimming removes 6 bases and from J it removes 9 bases, while the gene matches leave 7 bases of the junction unaccounted for. Sequences MNHNS (CDR1) and SASEGT (CDR2) are obtained from the germline V gene. From its cysteine to its phenylalanine, the CDR3 spans 12 amino acids. The kept DNA is CDR3 alone, 36 bases in frame from the first base. The cohort was made up of hundreds of healthy bone marrow donors. At the time of sampling, every cohort member was nominally healthy, though immune exposures that went unrecorded were likely present. The donor was CMV seronegative and was included in the group of a few hundred seronegative cohort members. A peripheral blood sample was collected from each donor, and TCR beta sequencing was performed on peripheral blood mononuclear cells. Genomic DNA extraction from the blood cell samples was performed with the Qiagen DNeasy Blood Extraction Kit.

The V and J segments used are TRBV6-1 and TRBJ1-1, with 7 bases aligning to TRBD1. The sample was PBMCs. This receptor was taken from a woman in her 30s in good health and CMV-seronegative. The CDR3 amino acid sequence is: CASRQGWDKAFF. The nucleotides are TGTGCCAGCAGACAGGGGTGGGATAAAGCTTTCTTT.